This is a list of T cell receptor beta chains from one sample in a study of T cell responses to AZD1222 COVID-19 vaccine. The protocol was immunoSEQ multiplex PCR, while the TCRdb copy is restricted to in-frame clones and leaves out a portion. This sample has about 140,000 clones; roughly 92% occur once, and the top ten carry approximately 1.5%. Specimen: peripheral blood, collected on day 0 of AZD1222 vaccination. The receptors derive from an adult in good health. CDR3s include the opening cysteine and the closing phenylalanine or tryptophan. A D gene is named only where the DNA matches it firmly. Clone size is stated in some rows and not others, as once, few, many or a class when expanded.

V gene: TRBV5-6
J gene: TRBJ1-1
clone size: -
D gene: TRBD1
CDR3 protein: CASSPMGQGVTEAFF
CDR3 DNA: TGTGCCAGCAGCCCCATGGGACAGGGGGTTACTGAAGCTTTCTTT

V gene: TRBV19
J gene: TRBJ1-4
clone size: -
D gene: -
CDR3 protein: CASSITGTRPFF
CDR3 DNA: TGTGCCAGTAGTATTACCGGGACCAGGCCGTTTTTT

V gene: TRBV10-3
J gene: TRBJ1-2
clone size: few
D gene: -
CDR3 protein: CAISGIRYGYTF
CDR3 DNA: TGTGCCATCAGTGGGATTCGATATGGCTACACCTTC

V gene: TRBV6-5
J gene: TRBJ1-4
clone size: -
D gene: -
CDR3 protein: CASSYHPQAREKLFF
CDR3 DNA: TGTGCCAGCAGTTACCACCCGCAGGCGCGAGAAAAACTGTTTTTT

V gene: TRBV7-9
J gene: TRBJ2-7
clone size: -
D gene: -
CDR3 protein: CASSLDPGATEQYF
CDR3 DNA: TGTGCCAGCAGCTTAGACCCGGGGGCGACCGAGCAGTACTTC

V gene: TRBV28
J gene: TRBJ2-1
clone size: -
D gene: -
CDR3 protein: CASEPGGTRNEQFF
CDR3 DNA: TGTGCCAGCGAACCGGGCGGGACCAGGAATGAGCAGTTCTTC

V gene: TRBV28
J gene: TRBJ2-1
clone size: -
D gene: TRBD1
CDR3 protein: CASKPAQGAGINEQFF
CDR3 DNA: TGTGCCAGCAAACCAGCACAGGGGGCTGGAATCAATGAGCAGTTCTTC

V gene: TRBV12-3/TRBV12-4
J gene: TRBJ1-4
clone size: -
D gene: -
CDR3 protein: CASSYSGGSLFF
CDR3 DNA: TGTGCCAGCAGTTACTCGGGAGGTTCACTGTTTTTT

V gene: TRBV28
J gene: TRBJ2-1
clone size: -
D gene: -
CDR3 protein: CASSFRGNSYNEQFF
CDR3 DNA: TGTGCCAGCAGCTTTCGCGGGAACTCCTACAATGAGCAGTTCTTC

V gene: TRBV5-4
J gene: TRBJ2-3
clone size: -
D gene: TRBD2
CDR3 protein: CASSLTSGTDTQYF
CDR3 DNA: TGTGCCAGCAGCTTGACTAGCGGGACAGATACGCAGTATTTT

V gene: TRBV29-1
J gene: TRBJ1-1
clone size: -
D gene: TRBD1
CDR3 protein: CSVRWDRGLSEAFF
CDR3 DNA: TGCAGCGTTAGGTGGGACAGGGGGCTTTCTGAAGCTTTCTTT

V gene: TRBV10-1
J gene: TRBJ2-1
clone size: -
D gene: TRBD1
CDR3 protein: CASSVGWGRGRDEQFF
CDR3 DNA: TGCGCCAGCAGTGTTGGTTGGGGCAGGGGGCGCGATGAGCAGTTCTTC

V gene: TRBV11-2
J gene: TRBJ2-5
clone size: -
D gene: -
CDR3 protein: CASSLVLTVLSRETQYF
CDR3 DNA: TGTGCCAGCAGCTTAGTACTAACTGTACTGTCTAGGGAGACCCAGTACTTC

V gene: TRBV6-1
J gene: TRBJ1-5
clone size: -
D gene: TRBD1
CDR3 protein: CASSEQGAVGNQPQHF
CDR3 DNA: TGTGCCAGCAGTGAACAGGGGGCGGTGGGCAATCAGCCCCAGCATTTT

V gene: TRBV28
J gene: TRBJ2-3
clone size: -
D gene: TRBD2
CDR3 protein: CATEGDNASGTTDTQYF
CDR3 DNA: TGTGCCACCGAGGGGGATAATGCTAGCGGGACCACAGATACGCAGTATTTT

V gene: TRBV9
J gene: TRBJ2-2
clone size: -
D gene: -
CDR3 protein: CASSLDTNTGELFF
CDR3 DNA: TGTGCCAGCAGCTTAGATACGAACACCGGGGAGCTGTTTTTT

V gene: TRBV18
J gene: TRBJ2-1
clone size: -
D gene: TRBD2
CDR3 protein: CASGAAGVRNEQFF
CDR3 DNA: TGTGCCAGCGGAGCAGCGGGAGTTAGAAATGAGCAGTTCTTC

V gene: TRBV4-1
J gene: TRBJ1-2
clone size: -
D gene: -
CDR3 protein: CASSLGTVGRSLYGYTF
CDR3 DNA: TGCGCCAGCAGCCTGGGCACCGTGGGCCGATCCCTCTATGGCTACACCTTC

V gene: TRBV6-5
J gene: TRBJ1-3
clone size: once
D gene: -
CDR3 protein: CASMTSGNTIYF
CDR3 DNA: TGTGCCAGCATGACCTCTGGAAACACCATATATTTT

V gene: TRBV9
J gene: TRBJ1-2
clone size: -
D gene: TRBD1
CDR3 protein: CASSRDRDDGYTF
CDR3 DNA: TGTGCCAGCAGCAGAGACAGGGACGATGGCTACACCTTC

V gene: TRBV7-9
J gene: TRBJ2-1
clone size: -
D gene: TRBD2
CDR3 protein: CASSTRGLAGGEQFF
CDR3 DNA: TGTGCCAGCAGCACGCGGGGACTAGCGGGAGGGGAGCAGTTCTTC

V gene: TRBV5-1
J gene: TRBJ1-4
clone size: once
D gene: -
CDR3 protein: CARTHATHNEKLFF
CDR3 DNA: TGCGCCAGGACCCACGCAACCCATAATGAAAAACTGTTTTTT

V gene: TRBV7-2
J gene: TRBJ2-3
clone size: -
D gene: -
CDR3 protein: CASSLFRADTQYF
CDR3 DNA: TGTGCCAGCAGCTTATTTCGGGCAGATACGCAGTATTTT

V gene: TRBV27
J gene: TRBJ1-2
clone size: -
D gene: -
CDR3 protein: CASSFNGVGYGYTF
CDR3 DNA: TGTGCCAGCAGTTTTAACGGGGTTGGCTATGGCTACACCTTC

V gene: TRBV3-1/TRBV3-2
J gene: TRBJ2-2
clone size: -
D gene: TRBD2
CDR3 protein: CASSQEVDWSSGRRTAGELFF
CDR3 DNA: TGTGCCAGCAGCCAAGAAGTGGACTGGTCTAGCGGGCGGAGAACCGCCGGGGAGCTGTTTTTT

V gene: TRBV6-6
J gene: TRBJ1-2
clone size: -
D gene: -
CDR3 protein: CASIRGLWDNANYGYTF
CDR3 DNA: TGTGCCAGCATTCGAGGGTTGTGGGACAACGCTAACTATGGCTACACCTTC

V gene: TRBV6-6
J gene: TRBJ1-4
clone size: once
D gene: -
CDR3 protein: CASSRVHQSGGEKLFF
CDR3 DNA: TGTGCCAGCAGTCGAGTACATCAAAGCGGGGGTGAAAAACTGTTTTTT

V gene: TRBV3-1/TRBV3-2
J gene: TRBJ2-7
clone size: -
D gene: -
CDR3 protein: CASRERDKYEQYF
CDR3 DNA: TGTGCCAGCAGGGAACGGGATAAGTACGAGCAGTACTTC

V gene: TRBV9
J gene: TRBJ2-2
clone size: -
D gene: -
CDR3 protein: CASTLGAGANTGELFF
CDR3 DNA: TGTGCCAGCACCCTAGGGGCAGGGGCGAACACCGGGGAGCTGTTTTTT

V gene: TRBV4-1
J gene: TRBJ1-5
clone size: -
D gene: -
CDR3 protein: CASSQVWRTSHYSNQPQHF
CDR3 DNA: TGCGCCAGCAGCCAAGTGTGGCGAACATCCCACTATAGCAATCAGCCCCAGCATTTT

V gene: TRBV7-3
J gene: TRBJ2-6
clone size: -
D gene: -
CDR3 protein: CASSPQALGANVLTF
CDR3 DNA: TGTGCCAGCAGCCCACAAGCTCTTGGGGCCAACGTCCTGACTTTC

V gene: TRBV9
J gene: TRBJ2-1
clone size: -
D gene: -
CDR3 protein: CASSVSPRRRGYNEQFF
CDR3 DNA: TGTGCCAGCAGCGTGTCGCCCCGGAGGAGGGGATACAATGAGCAGTTCTTC

V gene: TRBV21-1
J gene: TRBJ2-7
clone size: -
D gene: -
CDR3 protein: CASSGRTGPSYEQYF
CDR3 DNA: TGTGCCAGCAGCGGTAGGACAGGTCCCTCCTACGAGCAGTACTTC

V gene: TRBV9
J gene: TRBJ1-2
clone size: -
D gene: -
CDR3 protein: CASSLRAAADGYTF
CDR3 DNA: TGTGCCAGCAGCCTTAGAGCGGCAGCCGATGGCTACACCTTC

V gene: TRBV19
J gene: TRBJ2-3
clone size: once
D gene: -
CDR3 protein: CASSRRQKTDTQYF
CDR3 DNA: TGTGCCAGTAGTAGACGACAGAAAACAGATACGCAGTATTTT

V gene: TRBV19
J gene: TRBJ2-7
clone size: -
D gene: -
CDR3 protein: CASSTFDSGINEQYF
CDR3 DNA: TGTGCCAGTAGTACCTTCGACTCGGGCATCAACGAGCAGTACTTC

V gene: TRBV5-1
J gene: TRBJ2-5
clone size: -
D gene: -
CDR3 protein: CASSLVGLKETQYF
CDR3 DNA: TGCGCCAGCAGCTTGGTAGGGTTGAAAGAGACCCAGTACTTC

V gene: TRBV5-1
J gene: TRBJ2-3
clone size: -
D gene: -
CDR3 protein: CASSLWGTGDTQYF
CDR3 DNA: TGCGCCAGCAGCTTGTGGGGGACTGGGGATACGCAGTATTTT

V gene: TRBV7-2
J gene: TRBJ1-5
clone size: -
D gene: -
CDR3 protein: CASSLAGGNQPQHF
CDR3 DNA: TGTGCCAGCAGCTTAGCAGGGGGCAATCAGCCCCAGCATTTT

V gene: TRBV29-1
J gene: TRBJ2-7
clone size: once
D gene: TRBD1
CDR3 protein: CSATSGTVPPYEQYF
CDR3 DNA: TGCAGCGCCACGTCCGGGACAGTTCCTCCCTACGAGCAGTACTTC

V gene: TRBV6-6
J gene: TRBJ1-1
clone size: once
D gene: -
CDR3 protein: CASILDTFFMNTEAFF
CDR3 DNA: TGTGCCAGCATCTTGGACACGTTTTTTATGAACACTGAAGCTTTCTTT

V gene: TRBV6-5
J gene: TRBJ2-1
clone size: -
D gene: -
CDR3 protein: CASSSNRGGSYNEQFF
CDR3 DNA: TGTGCCAGCAGTTCGAACAGGGGGGGCTCCTACAATGAGCAGTTCTTC

V gene: TRBV29-1
J gene: TRBJ2-3
clone size: -
D gene: -
CDR3 protein: CSVVLAETDTQYF
CDR3 DNA: TGCAGCGTTGTCCTAGCAGAAACAGATACGCAGTATTTT

V gene: TRBV19
J gene: TRBJ2-2
clone size: -
D gene: -
CDR3 protein: CASSMKGLTGELFF
CDR3 DNA: TGTGCCAGTAGTATGAAGGGGCTTACCGGGGAGCTGTTTTTT

V gene: TRBV6-5
J gene: TRBJ1-4
clone size: -
D gene: -
CDR3 protein: CASSYGAGRLFF
CDR3 DNA: TGTGCCAGCAGTTACGGGGCGGGGCGACTGTTTTTT

V gene: TRBV29-1
J gene: TRBJ1-1
clone size: -
D gene: TRBD1
CDR3 protein: CSVYTGASNTEAFF
CDR3 DNA: TGCAGCGTGTACACAGGGGCTTCGAACACTGAAGCTTTCTTT

V gene: TRBV5-5
J gene: TRBJ1-4
clone size: -
D gene: -
CDR3 protein: CASSWLQGEKLFF
CDR3 DNA: TGTGCCAGCAGCTGGCTTCAGGGGGAAAAACTGTTTTTT

V gene: TRBV30
J gene: TRBJ1-1
clone size: -
D gene: -
CDR3 protein: CAWRVYVNTEAFF
CDR3 DNA: TGTGCCTGGAGGGTTTACGTTAACACTGAAGCTTTCTTT

V gene: TRBV6-5
J gene: TRBJ1-1
clone size: -
D gene: -
CDR3 protein: CASSYSQVQENTEAFF
CDR3 DNA: TGTGCCAGCAGTTACTCACAGGTGCAGGAGAACACTGAAGCTTTCTTT

V gene: TRBV4-2
J gene: TRBJ2-7
clone size: -
D gene: -
CDR3 protein: CASSQEDRDYEQYF
CDR3 DNA: TGTGCCAGCAGCCAAGAAGACAGAGACTACGAGCAGTACTTC

V gene: TRBV2
J gene: TRBJ2-3
clone size: -
D gene: -
CDR3 protein: CASSEGRVATQYF
CDR3 DNA: TGTGCCAGCAGTGAGGGCAGAGTCGCTACGCAGTATTTT

V gene: TRBV6-5
J gene: TRBJ1-2
clone size: -
D gene: -
CDR3 protein: CASSTAGGYGYTF
CDR3 DNA: TGTGCCAGCAGCACAGCTGGCGGGTATGGCTACACCTTC

V gene: TRBV6-5
J gene: TRBJ1-2
clone size: -
D gene: -
CDR3 protein: CASSYSRRGNGYTF
CDR3 DNA: TGTGCCAGCAGTTACTCGAGGAGGGGCAATGGCTACACCTTC

V gene: TRBV14
J gene: TRBJ2-7
clone size: -
D gene: -
CDR3 protein: CASCEGDPYEQYF
CDR3 DNA: TGTGCCAGCTGCGAAGGGGACCCCTACGAGCAGTACTTC